Presented here are 2 T cell receptor beta chains from one specimen sequenced in a study of shared clonotypes between healthy human individuals. Clones were read by immunoSEQ multiplex PCR, and TCRdb kept only the in-frame ones, dropping some. Of more than 900,000 clones detected, approximately 80% appear once; the ten largest clones hold around 0.6%. Sequencing used memory CD4+ T cells from PBMCs. Subset in this sample: CD45RA-negative fraction. These receptors came from a man aged 18 to 29 in good health. Some clones in this sample may be carry-over from other donors' samples.

The V and J genes are TRBV9 and TRBJ2-2, with 10 bases lining up with TRBD1. CDR3 length equals 14 residues. The germline V gene has CDR1 SGDLS and CDR2 YYNGEE. The trim removed 6 bases at V and 7 bases at J, leaving 6 bases unmatched. CDR3 nucleotides: TGTGCCAGCACTCAGACAGGGGGCGACGGGGAGCTGTTTTTT. Protein sequence: CASTQTGGDGELFF.

The V call is TRBV5-1, the J call TRBJ2-5; possibly TRBD1 for D (5 bases). This CDR3 spans 14 amino acids. Trimming pared 2 bases from V and 5 bases from J, leaving 13 bases between. CDR1 and CDR2 (germline): SGHRS, YFSETQ. In nucleotides, the CDR3 is TGCGCCAGCAGCTTAGTTGCAGGGTCGGAGACCCAGTACTTC. This codes for CASSLVAGSETQYF.